These 25 T cell receptor beta chains were sequenced from one sample in a study of cytomegalovirus exposure and HLA in healthy donors. PCR primers comprised 60 Vbeta and 13 Jbeta primers. Produced via immunoSEQ multiplex PCR; TCRdb's table is partial and in-frame only. The table includes over 150,000 clones, 75% to 85% detected once. Sequenced input: PBMCs. The receptor source for this set is a woman between 50 and 59 years old in good health and CMV-seronegative.

The rearrangement links TRBV7-2 to TRBJ2-3; 7 nucleotides line up with TRBD1. Trimming removed 5 bases from V and 7 bases from J; junction bases left unmatched: 9. From germline, CDR1 is SGHTA and CDR2 FQGNSA. This CDR3 comprises 14 residues. Here the CDR3 DNA reads TGTGCCAGCAGCCTCGGGACAGCTCAGAATACGCAGTATTTT. Residues: CASSLGTAQNTQYF. The entire variable domain, with the rest obtained from reference TRBV7-2 and TRBJ2-3, is as follows: GAGVSQSPSNKVTEKGKDVELRCDPISGHTALYWYRQSLGQGLEFLIYFQGNSAPDKSGLPSDRFSAERTGGSVSTLTIQRTQQEDSAVYLCASSLGTAQNTQYFGPGTRLTVL.

The chain combines TRBV29-1 with TRBJ1-4; 9 bases align to TRBD1. The CDR3 is made up of 12 amino acids. Germline CDR1 is SQVTM and CDR2 is ANQGSEA. V lost 5 bases, J lost 8 bases, and 3 bases stayed unmatched. The CDR3 loop is CSVLDRGEKLFF. Here the CDR3 DNA reads TGCAGCGTTTTAGACAGGGGGGAAAAACTGTTTTTT.

This chain connects TRBV5-1 to TRBJ1-1; TRBD1 agrees at 7 bases. CDR3 length: 15 residues. Germline V CDR1 and CDR2: SGHRS, YFSETQ. J lost 2 bases, V lost 5 bases, and 9 bases had no gene match. CDR3 region: CASSYAGTDNTEAFF. The CDR3 bases are TGCGCCAGCAGTTATGCCGGGACAGATAACACTGAAGCTTTCTTT. The whole variable domain, filled in from reference TRBV5-1 and TRBJ1-1, reads KAGVTQTPRYLIKTRGQQVTLSCSPISGHRSVSWYQQTPGQGLQFLFEYFSETQRNKGNFPGRFSGRQFSNSRSEMNVSTLELGDSALYLCASSYAGTDNTEAFFGQGTRLTVV.

The rearrangement joins TRBV4-2 to TRBJ2-7; D is undetermined. Trimming took 1 base from V and 0 from J, leaving 13 bases between them. The germline CDR1 and CDR2 sequences are LGHNA and YNFKEQ. There are 16 residues in the CDR3. The CDR3 nucleotides are TGTGCCAGCAGCCAAGCGGTACAGTTGAGCTCCTACGAGCAGTACTTC. It encodes CASSQAVQLSSYEQYF.

This chain joins TRBV6-1 and TRBJ2-7; no definite D call. The CDR3 is made up of 14 amino acids. The V gene lost 3 bases and the J gene lost 9 bases, with 18 bases spanning the gap. From germline, CDR1 is MNHNS and CDR2 SASEGT. The CDR3 DNA reads as TGTGCCAGCAGTGACTCGGGTCCCCTACGAGGGCAGTACTTC. Residues: CASSDSGPLRGQYF.

The chain recombines TRBV10-3 with TRBJ1-5; D gene unclear. V dropped 0 bases and J dropped 2 bases, with 2 bases sitting between them. The germline CDR1 and CDR2 sequences are ENHRY and SYGVKD. This CDR3 contains 13 residues. In nucleotides, the CDR3 is TGTGCCATCAGTGAGTCCGGCAATCAGCCCCAGCATTTT. Translation: CAISESGNQPQHF.

This clone has only a few counts. In DNA, the CDR3 is TGTGCCAGCAGCTTTGGTAGGGGTTCAGTAAATGAAAAACTGTTTTTT. Translating gives CASSFGRGSVNEKLFF. V usage is TRBV7-2 and J usage is TRBJ1-4; D possibly corresponds to TRBD1 (5 bases). CDR1 and CDR2 from the germline V gene are SGHTA and FQGNSA. V gave up 3 bases and J gave up 5 bases, with 16 bases separating them. The CDR3 totals 16 residues.

This chain joins TRBV27 and TRBJ2-1; 8 positions agree with TRBD1. CDR1 is MNHEY, CDR2 SMNVEV, per germline (reference sequence). The CDR3 length is 16 residues. J lost 0 bases, V lost 8 bases, and 9 bases had no gene match. CDR3 nucleotide sequence: TGTGCCAGCGGTAGATCCGGGACAGGCTCCTACAATGAGCAGTTCTTC. Translated, it gives CASGRSGTGSYNEQFF.

The chain joins TRBV28 to TRBJ2-1; the match to TRBD1 covers 9 bases. The CDR3 has 14 residues. V was pared by 6 bases and J by 13 bases, with 13 bases of the junction left unmatched. CDR1 and CDR2 from the germline V gene are MDHEN and SYDVKM. The CDR3 reads CASSSGQGIEPQFF. The CDR3 DNA follows: TGTGCCAGCAGCTCGGGACAGGGAATCGAGCCCCAGTTCTTC.

The CDR3 loop is CASSIDSDNEKLFF. The CDR3 nucleotides are TGTGCCAGTAGTATCGATTCAGATAATGAAAAACTGTTTTTT. The rearrangement uses TRBV19 and TRBJ1-4; D remains unclear. CDR1 is LNHDA and CDR2 is SQIVND in the germline V gene (reference sequence). The CDR3 is 14 residues long. Trimming stripped 3 bases from V and 4 bases from J, with 9 bases between.

This clone showed up just a few times. The gene calls are TRBV7-2 and TRBJ1-5; possible D gene TRBD1, 6 bases. CDR1 is SGHTA and CDR2 is FQGNSA in the germline V gene. The ends were cut back, 1 base at V and 7 bases at J, with 17 bases in the middle. The length of the CDR3 is 16 residues. The CDR3 protein is CASSLVPRRGGQPQHF. The CDR3 nucleotides read TGTGCCAGCAGCTTAGTTCCCCGCAGGGGTGGGCAGCCCCAGCATTTT. Full variable domain (outside the CDR3, taken from reference TRBV7-2 and TRBJ1-5): GAGVSQSPSNKVTEKGKDVELRCDPISGHTALYWYRQSLGQGLEFLIYFQGNSAPDKSGLPSDRFSAERTGGSVSTLTIQRTQQEDSAVYLCASSLVPRRGGQPQHFGDGTRLSIL.

As DNA, the CDR3 is TGTGCCAGAAGCCTAGGAGGTCTAGCGACGAACACCGGGGAGCTGTTTTTT. The encoded protein is CARSLGGLATNTGELFF. The chain links TRBV5-3 to TRBJ2-2; the D gene is possibly TRBD2 (6 bases). TRBV5-3 is annotated as an ORF whose role is uncertain. The CDR3 is 17 amino acids. V lost 4 bases to trimming and J lost 0 bases, with 16 bases between them.

This clone appeared once. The chain has TRBV2 and TRBJ1-4; no clear D gene. CDR1 SNHLY and CDR2 FYNNEI come from the germline V gene. Trimming pared 8 bases from V and 5 bases from J, leaving 9 bases between. The CDR3 contains 12 residues. CDR3 nucleotides: TGTGCCAGCCGGGTATCAAATGAAAAACTGTTTTTT. It translates to CASRVSNEKLFF.

This chain uses TRBV19 with TRBJ1-1; D remains ambiguous. This CDR3 contains 13 residues. V was pared by 1 base and J by 5 bases, with 8 bases between. Germline CDR1 reads LNHDA; CDR2 reads SQIVND (reference sequence). CDR3 amino acids: CASSIGGWTEAFF. DNA for the CDR3: TGTGCCAGTAGTATAGGCGGGTGGACTGAAGCTTTCTTT.

The rearrangement links TRBV10-1 to TRBJ2-7; tentatively, D is TRBD2 (6 bases). V gave up 2 bases and J gave up 9 bases, with 17 bases separating them. CDR3 size: 14 residues. CDR1 and CDR2 from the germline V gene are WNHNN and SYGVQD (reference sequence). CDR3 residues: CASSELRDFPGQYF. CDR3 DNA sequence: TGCGCCAGCAGTGAGCTTCGGGACTTCCCAGGGCAGTACTTC.

This chain joins TRBV18 and TRBJ2-4; D call uncertain. The CDR3 consists of 17 residues. V lost 4 bases to trimming and J lost 0 bases, with 16 bases between them. Germline V CDR1 and CDR2: KGHSH, LQKENI. DNA for the CDR3: TGTGCCAGCTCACAGGTTCTGGAAAGGAGAGCCAAAAACATTCAGTACTTC. This sequence encodes CASSQVLERRAKNIQYF.

This clone was found once. V and J are TRBV15 and TRBJ1-2, with D unclear. V was cut by 7 bases and J by 0 bases, with 12 bases left in between. The CDR3 extends over 14 amino acids. Germline V CDR1 and CDR2: LNHNV, YYDKDF (reference sequence). The CDR3 loop is CATTREPTNYGYTF. DNA for the CDR3: TGTGCCACCACCCGGGAGCCCACTAACTATGGCTACACCTTC.

The chain is built from TRBV7-2 and TRBJ1-5; D might be TRBD1 (6 bases). Trimming removed 4 bases from V and 10 bases from J, with 20 bases in between. CDR1 is SGHTA, CDR2 FQGNSA, per germline. The CDR3 extends over 15 amino acids. In DNA, the CDR3 is TGTGCCAGCAGCTCAACCGGGGGGCCAAACGGTCCCCAGCATTTT. Protein product: CASSSTGGPNGPQHF.

The chain employs TRBV2 and TRBJ1-1; 11 nucleotides agree with TRBD1. Germline trimming cut 7 bases from V and 11 bases from J; bases unmatched to any gene: 9. Germline CDR1 is SNHLY and CDR2 is FYNNEI. This CDR3 region has 13 residues. The CDR3 reads CASTGQGAHEAFF. The CDR3 region has the DNA TGTGCCAGCACCGGACAGGGGGCGCATGAGGCTTTCTTT.

The gene calls are TRBV5-5 and TRBJ1-2, with D unclear. Trimming stripped 0 bases from V and 4 bases from J, with 13 bases between. This CDR3 is 15 amino acids long. Germline V CDR1 and CDR2: SGHKS, YYEKEE (reference sequence). The CDR3 here is CASSLVGVGGYGYTF. CDR3 DNA: TGTGCCAGCAGCTTGGTTGGGGTGGGAGGCTATGGCTACACCTTC.

The CDR3 region is CASSEWASGGDEQFF. DNA for the CDR3: TGTGCCAGCAGTGAATGGGCTAGCGGGGGTGATGAGCAGTTCTTC. The chain has TRBV2 and TRBJ2-1, with 10 bases that match TRBD2. CDR1 is SNHLY, CDR2 FYNNEI, per germline. Germline trimming cut 2 bases from V and 8 bases from J; bases unmatched to any gene: 6. The CDR3 consists of 15 residues.

The rearrangement joins TRBV7-6 to TRBJ1-2, with TRBD1 matching 8 bases. With 1 base clipped from V and 4 bases from J, the junction kept 5 bases outside the gene matches. This CDR3 region has 15 residues. Germline assignment: CDR1 SGHVS and CDR2 FNYEAQ. CDR3 DNA sequence: TGTGCCAGCAGCTTAGGTCCAGGGGGCGGCTATGGCTACACCTTC. Its translation is CASSLGPGGGYGYTF.

The J gene is TRBJ2-1, the V gene TRBV6-5, with D possibly being TRBD2 (6 bases). In germline, CDR1 is MNHEY, CDR2 SVGAGI. The CDR3 length is 15 residues. With 0 bases removed from V and 4 bases from J, the gap between germline ends came to 10 bases. The CDR3 reads CASSYSGLNYNEQFF. The CDR3 nucleotides read TGTGCCAGCAGTTACTCGGGACTGAATTACAATGAGCAGTTCTTC.

The DNA of the CDR3 is TGTGCCAGCAGTGCCAGGGGCGCAACTAATGAAAAACTGTTTTTT. Protein sequence: CASSARGATNEKLFF. The genes are TRBV28 and TRBJ1-4, with D possibly TRBD1 on 6 matching bases. There are 15 residues in the CDR3. With 5 bases removed from V and 0 bases from J, the gap between germline ends came to 10 bases. Germline CDR1 MDHEN, CDR2 SYDVKM.

The rearrangement links TRBV2 to TRBJ1-2, with D tentatively TRBD1 (6 bases). The CDR3 extends over 13 amino acids. The germline V gene has CDR1 SNHLY and CDR2 FYNNEI. Deletions cut 6 bases from V and 6 bases from J, with 14 bases between. The CDR3 nucleotides read TGTGCCAGCAGGATCACACAGGGACATGGCTACACCTTC. It encodes CASRITQGHGYTF.